This TCR beta chain comes out of a study of T cell repertoires in cytomegalovirus infection. About the research overall: Public TCR beta signatures provided an indication of both CMV infection and a matching HLA type.

The CDR3 has 14 amino acids. The germline V gene encodes CDR1 DFQATT and CDR2 SNEGSKA (reference sequence). Each CDR3 protein gets one entry after TCRdb re-called the reads with MiXCR. In the table there are 130,000 or so distinct CDR3 sequences, about 6.3% of which are singletons. The chain uses TRBV20-1 and TRBJ2-5; TRBD1 matches at 7 bases. The sequenced sample was PBMCs. The sequence derives from a human donor in good health (CMV status not recorded). Some clones in this sample may be carry-over from other donors' samples. CDR3 coding DNA: TGCAGCACCGCAACAGGGGACCCCCAAGAGACCCAGTACTTC. It yields the protein CSTATGDPQETQYF.